The entry below gives a single TCR beta chain sequence along with its context. Its antigen is not identified. The entry originates in a study of PD-1 blockade in classical Hodgkin lymphoma. Study observations and caveats: The CD4+ diversity rise by C4D1 was clearest in complete responders. Patients starting nivolumab less than 1 year after ASCT had lower diversity and were excluded from later analyses. Complete responders started with a diversity level that resembled newly diagnosed patients at baseline.

All patients relapsed after autologous stem cell transplantation, and brentuximab vedotin exposure varied. Complete response, partial response or progressive disease constituted the best responses recorded. The CDR3 totals 15 residues. CDR1 and CDR2 (germline): MNHNY, SVGAGI (reference sequence). V shed 2 bases and J shed 2 bases, with 12 bases lying between them. Only in-frame clones appear in the TCRdb table, and some are missing; sequencing was by immunoSEQ multiplex PCR. The sample has 9,000 to 13,000 clones; 70% to 85% are singletons. The origin of this receptor is a human donor with classical Hodgkin lymphoma. The rearrangement joins TRBV6-6 to TRBJ2-5; the D gene is possibly TRBD1 (6 bases). Sample: peripheral blood mononuclear cells (PBMCs), taken before the second cycle of nivolumab. Here the CDR3 DNA reads TGTGCCAGCAGTTACCAGGTGACAGGTCAAGAGACCCAGTACTTC. It specifies CASSYQVTGQETQYF.